This TCR beta chain was captured in a study of blood T cell repertoires in COVID-19. Study-wide context: T cells, B-cell-depleted T cells, or PBMCs provided the cDNA or gDNA that served as material.

Trimming stripped 2 bases from V and 0 bases from J, with 10 bases between. In germline, CDR1 is ENHRY, CDR2 SYGVKD. The CDR3 totals 15 residues. Assay: immunoSEQ multiplex PCR; the TCRdb copy retains only in-frame clones and omits some. The sample carries 190,000 or so clones, about 83% recorded once. This sequence was found in a young woman who had recovered from COVID-19. The chain carries TRBV10-3 and TRBJ1-2; D not resolved. The sample consisted of peripheral blood. CDR3 sequence (DNA): TGTGCCATCAGTGAGACTCCAGGCCCTAACTATGGCTACACCTTC. Protein product: CAISETPGPNYGYTF.